This TCR beta chain was identified in a study of vaccination effects on CD4 cells after COVID-19. Study observations and caveats: Small numbers of convalescent patients limited the study. It also lacked early post-infection timepoints. The study found that only 1 of 255 vaccine-induced clones from healthy vaccinees cross-reacted with common cold coronaviruses.

Worth noting for this clone: Its antigen is currently unknown.

Prior to sequencing, the ViraFEST assay stimulated PBMC with viral peptide pools, which expanded the antigen-specific CD4+ T cells. Culture proceeded for more than 8 days, and CD4+ T cells were then isolated. People in the vaccine group had not been infected with SARS-CoV-2 before, and their nucleocapsid antibodies were negative. For each well, 2 million to 2.5 million PBMC were cultured with 8 to 10 IU/ml IL-2 and 9 to 10 ug/ml peptides. TCRdb keeps only in-frame clones here, not all; method: immunoSEQ multiplex PCR. The sample lists about 20,000 clones; roughly 72% were seen once. This CDR3 contains 12 residues. Trimming removed 5 bases at V and 13 bases at J, with 14 bases between.

This TCR came from a human donor who received a COVID-19 vaccine. V usage is TRBV12-3 or TRBV12-4 and J usage is TRBJ2-2; D tentatively fits TRBD1 or TRBD2 (5 bases each). The sample consisted of CD4+ T cells from PBMCs cultured with HCoV-NL63 spike peptides, taken before COVID-19 vaccination. CDR3 in DNA: TGTGCCAGCAGTCCCGGGACGGGTAGGCTGTTTTTT. Protein sequence: CASSPGTGRLFF.